A selection of T cell receptor beta chains follows, all from one sample in a study of T cells in Graves' hyperthyroidism and ophthalmopathy. Using its own MiXCR run on the multiplex PCR reads, TCRdb lists one record per CDR3 protein. The data show hundreds of thousands of distinct CDR3 sequences, around 15% seen once. Sequenced sample: blood. The receptors were gathered from a woman aged 18-29 years with Graves' hyperthyroidism. Each CDR3 is given with its conserved first and last residue. A D gene is named only where the DNA matches it firmly. Some rows have no size entry. The others give once, few or many, or a class for an expanded clone.

clone_size j_call d_call v_call cdr3_aa cdr3_nt
few TRBJ2-7 . TRBV6-1 CASSKSRDNSYEQYF TGTGCCAGCAGTAAGAGCAGGGATAACTCCTACGAGCAGTACTTC
. TRBJ2-1 . TRBV3-1 CASSTQTGVVGRVNEQFF TGTGCCAGCAGCACACAGACAGGGGTCGTCGGGAGGGTCAATGAGCAGTTCTTC
many TRBJ2-1 . TRBV12-3/TRBV12-4 CASSFERRRGYNEQFF TGTGCCAGCAGTTTTGAGCGGAGGAGGGGGTACAATGAGCAGTTCTTC
many TRBJ2-7 . TRBV5-1 CASSSKPRDVSYEQYF TGCGCCAGCAGCTCCAAGCCCCGGGACGTATCCTACGAGCAGTACTTC
few TRBJ2-5 . TRBV12-3/TRBV12-4 CASSFGGPTSKETQYF TGTGCCAGCAGTTTTGGGGGCCCGACCTCTAAGGAGACCCAGTACTTC
many TRBJ2-1 TRBD2 TRBV7-3 CASSLRRKGLAEDNEQFF TGTGCCAGCAGCTTAAGGAGGAAGGGACTAGCGGAAGACAATGAGCAGTTCTTC
many TRBJ2-7 . TRBV7-9 CASSLYPGVHHSEPYEQYF TGTGCCAGCAGCTTATATCCCGGAGTACATCACTCAGAGCCCTACGAGCAGTACTTC
. TRBJ2-1 . TRBV6-1 CASSVDRFYEQFF TGTGCCAGCAGTGTTGACAGGTTCTACGAGCAGTTCTTC
many TRBJ1-2 . TRBV30 CAFGREGRYGYTF TGTGCCTTCGGCAGGGAGGGTCGATATGGCTACACCTTC
many TRBJ2-5 . TRBV29-1 CSVDKGGETQYF TGCAGCGTTGACAAGGGTGGAGAGACCCAGTACTTC
many TRBJ2-7 TRBD2 TRBV28 CASTSLVWEGSGSPYEQYF TGTGCCAGCACCTCACTCGTTTGGGAAGGTAGCGGGAGTCCCTACGAGCAGTACTTC
few TRBJ2-5 . TRBV5-1 CASSLDGRGSSQETQYF TGCGCCAGCAGCTTGGACGGCCGCGGATCCTCCCAAGAGACCCAGTACTTC
many TRBJ2-2 . TRBV5-5 CASSLGGTNTGELFF TGTGCCAGCAGCTTGGGAGGTACTAACACCGGGGAGCTGTTTTTT
. TRBJ2-2 . TRBV4-3 CASSQVPRGSGELFF TGCGCCAGCAGCCAAGTCCCGAGGGGTTCCGGGGAGCTGTTTTTT
many TRBJ2-1 . TRBV4-1 CASSHQANSYNEQFF TGCGCCAGCAGCCATCAGGCGAACTCCTACAATGAGCAGTTCTTC
few TRBJ2-2 . TRBV9 CASSVTGDIMTGELFF TGTGCCAGCAGCGTGACAGGAGATATTATGACCGGGGAGCTGTTTTTT
. TRBJ1-2 . TRBV10-1 CASSDQGLVYGYTF TGCGCCAGCAGTGATCAGGGCCTCGTCTATGGCTACACCTTC
many TRBJ2-1 . TRBV2 CASRDNEQFF TGTGCCAGCAGGGACAATGAGCAGTTCTTC
few TRBJ2-2 TRBD1 TRBV5-5 CASSFRPTGINTGELFF TGTGCCAGCAGCTTCCGACCGACAGGGATTAACACCGGGGAGCTGTTTTTT
many TRBJ1-4 . TRBV7-9 CASSFDSSNEKLFF TGTGCCAGCAGTTTCGACAGTTCTAATGAAAAACTGTTTTTT
. TRBJ2-1 TRBD2 TRBV7-9 CASSFQREGHNEQFF TGTGCCAGCAGCTTCCAGCGGGAGGGGCACAATGAGCAGTTCTTC
. TRBJ1-3 . TRBV20-1 CSARGVWGSGNTIYF TGCAGTGCTAGGGGGGTTTGGGGCTCTGGAAACACCATATATTTT
many TRBJ2-7 . TRBV5-5 CASSPNRASYEQYF TGTGCCAGCAGCCCGAACAGGGCGTCTTACGAGCAGTACTTC
few TRBJ1-3 TRBD1 TRBV13 CASSSRGSYSGNTIYF TGTGCCAGCAGCTCCAGGGGGTCCTACTCTGGAAACACCATATATTTT
many TRBJ1-2 TRBD1 TRBV30 CAWSVGTVNYGYTF TGTGCCTGGAGTGTTGGGACAGTCAACTATGGCTACACCTTC
few TRBJ2-7 . TRBV5-1 CASSLDASWGYEQYF TGCGCCAGCAGCTTGGACGCCTCGTGGGGCTACGAGCAGTACTTC
. TRBJ2-3 . TRBV7-9 CASSSLLGLDTQYF TGTGCCAGCAGCTCGTTACTTGGTTTAGATACGCAGTATTTT
. TRBJ1-4 . TRBV7-9 CASHRVNEKLFF TGTGCCAGCCATCGGGTTAATGAAAAACTGTTTTTT
few TRBJ1-3 TRBD1 TRBV4-1 CASSQPREGARNTIYF TGCGCCAGCAGCCAACCCCGGGAGGGGGCAAGAAACACCATATATTTT
many TRBJ2-1 TRBD2 TRBV5-1 CASMSGAGATKHNEQFF TGCGCCAGCATGAGTGGGGCGGGAGCCACCAAACACAATGAGCAGTTCTTC
few TRBJ2-7 TRBD1 TRBV2 CASSDRDRLYEQYF TGTGCCAGCAGTGACCGGGACAGACTCTACGAGCAGTACTTC
many TRBJ2-2 . TRBV7-9 CASSLAGGDTGELFF TGTGCCAGCAGCTTAGCGGGAGGAGACACCGGGGAGCTGTTTTTT
many TRBJ1-1 . TRBV28 CASSPAGAVTDTEAFF TGTGCCAGCAGTCCAGCAGGTGCAGTCACGGACACTGAAGCTTTCTTT
few TRBJ1-4 TRBD1 TRBV6-2/TRBV6-3 CASTGTGASSNEKLFF TGTGCCAGCACCGGGACAGGGGCCTCGTCTAATGAAAAACTGTTTTTT
. TRBJ1-4 . TRBV29-1 CSGGHPSEKLFF TGCAGCGGGGGACATCCCTCGGAAAAACTGTTTTTT
. TRBJ2-7 . TRBV29-1 CSVASGPVYEQYF TGCAGCGTTGCATCAGGTCCCGTCTACGAGCAGTACTTC
few TRBJ2-6 TRBD1 TRBV12-3/TRBV12-4 CASTDGGTGGAGANVLTF TGTGCCAGCACCGACGGCGGGACAGGGGGCGCTGGGGCCAACGTCCTGACTTTC
many TRBJ2-7 . TRBV20-1 CSAPRDYEQYF TGCAGTGCACCCAGAGACTACGAGCAGTACTTC
. TRBJ2-3 TRBD2 TRBV4-1 CASSQGLAYGGATDTQYF TGCGCCAGCAGCCAAGGCCTTGCCTACGGGGGGGCCACAGATACGCAGTATTTT
. TRBJ1-1 . TRBV29-1 CSASTDINTEAFF TGCAGCGCCTCGACAGATATTAACACTGAAGCTTTCTTT
many TRBJ1-1 . TRBV30 CAWSVRRDRRNTEAFF TGTGCCTGGAGTGTACGGCGCGACAGGAGGAACACTGAAGCTTTCTTT
many TRBJ1-1 TRBD1 TRBV2 CASRTQGETEAFF TGTGCCAGCAGGACCCAGGGGGAGACTGAAGCTTTCTTT
few TRBJ2-5 . TRBV7-9 CASSPLVVQETQYF TGTGCCAGCAGCCCCCTTGTGGTACAAGAGACCCAGTACTTC
. TRBJ2-1 TRBD2 TRBV7-2 CASSFFRGSSYNEQFF TGTGCCAGCAGCTTCTTTCGCGGGAGCTCCTACAATGAGCAGTTCTTC
many TRBJ2-5 TRBD1 TRBV14 CASSQGWDRAETQYF TGTGCCAGCAGCCAAGGATGGGACAGGGCGGAGACCCAGTACTTC
many TRBJ2-2 . TRBV12-3/TRBV12-4 CASRAVGIRTVGELFF TGTGCCAGCAGGGCCGTCGGTATCCGAACAGTCGGGGAGCTGTTTTTT
many TRBJ2-7 TRBD1 TRBV12-3/TRBV12-4 CASSVGRDRGRYEQYF TGTGCCAGCAGCGTTGGTAGGGACAGGGGGCGGTACGAGCAGTACTTC